The 25 T cell receptor beta chains below come from one sample, sequenced in a study of cytotoxic CD8 clonotypes in ibrutinib-treated CLL. The assay was immunoSEQ multiplex PCR, and TCRdb's table has in-frame clones only and misses some. This sample carries some 140,000 clones, under 95% of them seen once, and the ten largest clones take 10% to 14%. Material: PBMCs, obtained after 12 months of ibrutinib treatment. Receptors originate from a human donor with chronic lymphocytic leukemia.

V gene TRBV7-6 combines with J gene TRBJ2-1, with D perhaps TRBD1 or TRBD2 (6 bases each). There are 14 residues in the CDR3. V was trimmed by 5 bases and J by 8 bases, leaving 16 bases between them. Per the germline V gene, CDR1 is SGHVS and CDR2 is FNYEAQ. The CDR3 region has the DNA TGTGCCAGCAGCCGCGCGGACGGGGGCTATGAGCAGTTCTTC. Its protein is CASSRADGGYEQFF.

V gene TRBV28 combines with J gene TRBJ2-7; tentatively, D is TRBD1 (5 bases). This CDR3 has 14 amino acids. V was pared by 5 bases and J by 2 bases, with 13 bases between. CDR1 is MDHEN and CDR2 is SYDVKM in the germline V gene. The CDR3 loop reads CASSALQGTYEQYF. CDR3 nucleotides: TGTGCCAGCAGTGCCCTCCAGGGTACCTACGAGCAGTACTTC.

This rearrangement joins TRBV28 to TRBJ2-1; 7 nucleotides align to TRBD2. CDR3 length: 15 amino acids. CDR1 MDHEN and CDR2 SYDVKM come from the germline V gene. V lost 6 bases to trimming and J lost 6 bases; unmatched junction nucleotides: 11. CDR3 DNA sequence: TGTGCCAGCAGCCCGACGGGGTCGGGGGGCAATGAGCAGTTCTTC. Translated: CASSPTGSGGNEQFF.

This clone was seen only a few times. CDR3 nucleotide sequence: TGTGCCAGAAGCTTGGCCAGGGTTGACACTGAAGCTTTCTTT. Translating it yields CARSLARVDTEAFF. The chain joins TRBV5-3 to TRBJ1-1; maybe TRBD1 (5 bases). TRBV5-3 is designated an ORF whose function remains uncertain. Trimming removed 0 bases at V and 3 bases at J, with 9 bases between. CDR3 length: 14 residues.

This rearrangement joins TRBV7-2 to TRBJ2-5; a possible D gene is TRBD1 (7 bases). CDR3 size: 16 residues. Germline CDR1 reads SGHTA; CDR2 reads FQGNSA. Trimming cost V 0 bases and J 5 bases, with 16 bases left between them. The CDR3 sequence: CASSLARRGGGETQYF. The CDR3 bases are TGTGCCAGCAGCTTAGCCCGGCGAGGAGGGGGCGAGACCCAGTACTTC.

This chain connects TRBV30 to TRBJ1-5; D gene ambiguous. The V gene's germline CDR1 is GTSNPN and CDR2 SVGIG (reference sequence). CDR3 length: 12 amino acids. V was shortened by 1 base and J by 0 bases, with 1 base between the two germline ends. This CDR3 is CAWSGSNQPQHF. CDR3 DNA sequence: TGTGCCTGGAGTGGTAGCAATCAGCCCCAGCATTTT.

The chain has TRBV7-8 and TRBJ2-1; 10 nucleotides match TRBD2. The germline CDR1 and CDR2 sequences are SGHVS and FQNEAQ. After removal of 4 bases from V and 6 bases from J, the junction contained 6 bases not matched to a gene. The CDR3 loop spans 15 amino acids. The CDR3 region is CASSSGLAGANEQFF. The DNA for the CDR3 is TGTGCCAGCAGCTCGGGGCTAGCGGGAGCCAATGAGCAGTTCTTC.

The J gene is TRBJ1-4, the V gene TRBV29-1; maybe TRBD1 (6 bases). Germline CDR1 reads SQVTM; CDR2 reads ANQGSEA. Trimming took 6 bases from V and 8 from J, leaving 22 bases between them. The CDR3 sequence is 15 residues long. The CDR3 sequence: CSVAGVRTEGEKLFF. CDR3 DNA: TGCAGCGTCGCCGGTGTCCGGACAGAAGGAGAAAAACTGTTTTTT.

J is TRBJ2-7 and V is TRBV9; D not resolved. Trimming cost V 3 bases and J 7 bases, with 20 bases left between them. The CDR3 totals 15 residues. Germline CDR1 is SGDLS and CDR2 is YYNGEE. This CDR3 reads CASSGDLASGREQYF. The CDR3 coding sequence is TGTGCCAGCAGCGGTGACCTGGCCTCCGGTCGGGAGCAGTACTTC.

This sequence joins TRBV7-2 and TRBJ1-2; TRBD1 matches at 7 bases. After removal of 5 bases from V and 8 bases from J, the junction contained 8 bases not matched to a gene. The V gene's germline CDR1 is SGHTA and CDR2 FQGNSA. This CDR3 spans 13 amino acids. This CDR3 reads CASSPDRVGGYTF. CDR3 DNA: TGTGCCAGCAGCCCAGACAGGGTAGGCGGCTACACCTTC.

The chain has TRBV18 and TRBJ2-7; D is undetermined. The CDR3 contains 14 residues. Trimming left V 3 bases short and J 1 base short, with 10 bases between. Germline-derived CDR1 and CDR2 are KGHSH and LQKENI. CDR3 residues: CASSPEGFSYEQYF. The CDR3 region has the DNA TGTGCCAGCTCACCGGAAGGATTTTCCTACGAGCAGTACTTC.

This clone was recorded only once. The rearrangement links TRBV19 to TRBJ2-7; D uncertain. V lost 2 bases and J lost 5, with 10 bases in between. CDR1 and CDR2 from the germline V gene are LNHDA and SQIVND (reference sequence). The CDR3 is made up of 13 amino acids. CDR3 coding DNA: TGTGCCAGTAGTATAACCTTAAGGAACGAGCAGTACTTC. Protein product: CASSITLRNEQYF. Variable domain in full (rest from reference TRBV19 and TRBJ2-7): DGGITQSPKYLFRKEGQNVTLSCEQNLNHDAMYWYRQDPGQGLRLIYYSQIVNDFQKGDIAEGYSVSREKKESFPLTVTSAQKNPTAFYLCASSITLRNEQYFGPGTRLTVT.

The rearrangement uses TRBV4-1 and TRBJ1-2; D is unclear. The V end was cut by 0 bases, the J end by 6 bases, with 8 bases between. CDR3 size: 13 residues. Germline-derived CDR1 and CDR2 are MGHRA and YSYEKL. The CDR3 DNA follows: TGCGCCAGCAGCCAAGATGGAGGAAATGGCTACACCTTC. Residues: CASSQDGGNGYTF.

The V and J genes are TRBV27 and TRBJ1-5; 8 positions agree with TRBD1. The CDR3 is made up of 14 amino acids. The V gene end was trimmed by 5 bases and the J gene end by 7 bases; junction bases not matched to a gene: 7. From germline, CDR1 is MNHEY and CDR2 SMNVEV (reference sequence). The CDR3 protein is CASSPGQGGQPQHF. The CDR3 DNA sequence: TGTGCCAGCAGTCCAGGACAGGGCGGGCAGCCCCAGCATTTT.

The rearrangement links TRBV5-6 to TRBJ2-7; tentative D call: TRBD2 (5 bases). Per the germline V gene, CDR1 is SGHDT and CDR2 is YYEEEE. V was cut by 0 bases and J by 9 bases, with 22 bases left in between. This CDR3 is built from 16 residues. The CDR3 here is CASSLADNLGGLGQYF. DNA for the CDR3: TGTGCCAGCAGCTTGGCCGATAATTTAGGAGGCTTGGGGCAGTACTTC.

J is TRBJ1-5 and V is TRBV7-2, with D possibly matching TRBD1 (5 bases). This CDR3 contains 14 residues. Germline CDR1 SGHTA, CDR2 FQGNSA. Trimming cost V 4 bases and J 4 bases, with 11 bases left between them. The CDR3 DNA reads TGTGCCAGCAGCTCGGCGGGGGGTAATCAGCCCCAGCATTTT. The encoded protein is CASSSAGGNQPQHF. Together with reference TRBV7-2 and TRBJ1-5, the CDR3 gives the full variable domain: GAGVSQSPSNKVTEKGKDVELRCDPISGHTALYWYRQSLGQGLEFLIYFQGNSAPDKSGLPSDRFSAERTGGSVSTLTIQRTQQEDSAVYLCASSSAGGNQPQHFGDGTRLSIL.

This chain joins TRBV5-4 and TRBJ1-5, with 8 bases matching TRBD1. V was clipped by 4 bases and J by 5 bases; unmatched bases: 2. CDR1 is SGHNT and CDR2 is YYREEE in the germline V gene (reference sequence). The CDR3 has 13 amino acids. CDR3 residues: CASSKDRDQPQHF. The DNA for the CDR3 is TGTGCCAGCAGCAAGGACAGGGATCAGCCCCAGCATTTT.

The sample holds one count of this clone. The chain joins TRBV27 to TRBJ2-7; perhaps TRBD1 as D (5 bases). The length of the CDR3 is 15 residues. Between the trimmed V and J ends, which lost 4 bases and 3 bases, there was a span of 16 bases. Germline assignment: CDR1 MNHEY and CDR2 SMNVEV (reference sequence). The CDR3 protein is CASSSQMTVSYEQYF. In DNA form, the CDR3 reads TGTGCCAGCAGTTCCCAAATGACAGTTAGCTACGAGCAGTACTTC.

The chain uses TRBV7-9 and TRBJ1-5, with TRBD1 matching over 7 bases. This CDR3 spans 15 amino acids. Trimming at V came to 6 bases and at J to 6 bases, leaving 11 bases not matched to a gene. Germline CDR1 is SEHNR and CDR2 is FQNEAQ (reference sequence). CDR3 nucleotide sequence: TGTGCCAGCAGTCGTACAGGGGTCCAGGGTCAGCCCCAGCATTTT. It codes for CASSRTGVQGQPQHF.

This sequence joins TRBV7-6 and TRBJ1-3; D call uncertain. The germline V and J ends were trimmed by 1 base and 4 bases, with 5 bases remaining between them. This CDR3 is built from 13 residues. CDR1 SGHVS and CDR2 FNYEAQ come from the germline V gene. The CDR3 spells CASSLGWGNTIYF. The DNA of the CDR3 is TGTGCCAGCAGCTTAGGTTGGGGAAACACCATATATTTT.

The chain joins TRBV5-1 to TRBJ2-1; 13 bases are shared with TRBD2. Germline CDR1 reads SGHRS; CDR2 reads YFSETQ. This CDR3 is built from 17 residues. After removal of 0 bases from V and 0 bases from J, the junction contained 0 bases not matched to a gene. The CDR3 loop reads CASSLGTSGGSYNEQFF. The DNA for the CDR3 is TGCGCCAGCAGCTTGGGGACTAGCGGGGGCTCCTACAATGAGCAGTTCTTC.

This clone appeared a single time. The rearrangement uses TRBV18 and TRBJ2-3, with D possibly being TRBD1 or TRBD2 (5 bases each). Germline CDR1 reads KGHSH; CDR2 reads LQKENI. Trimming shortened V by 4 bases and J by 1 base, and 9 bases separated the two germline ends. This CDR3 has 14 amino acids. This CDR3 reads CASSQGPRTDTQYF. CDR3 nucleotides: TGTGCCAGCTCACAGGGACCGCGCACAGATACGCAGTATTTT.

This chain joins TRBV27 and TRBJ2-2; no clear D. Per the germline V gene, CDR1 is MNHEY and CDR2 is SMNVEV (reference sequence). The CDR3 loop spans 16 amino acids. Between the trimmed V and J ends, which lost 0 bases and 7 bases, there was a span of 15 bases. CDR3 sequence (DNA): TGTGCCAGCAGTTTATCTTCACTCCCAGTGTACGGGGAGCTGTTTTTT. It yields the protein CASSLSSLPVYGELFF.

CDR3 nucleotide sequence: TGTGCCAGCAGCCTGGGACAGGGATTGGGCTACACCTTC. The encoded protein is CASSLGQGLGYTF. V gene TRBV28 combines with J gene TRBJ1-2; 9 positions agree with TRBD1. Germline V gives CDR1 MDHEN, CDR2 SYDVKM. The CDR3 length is 13 residues. Trimming cost V 6 bases and J 8 bases; bases outside gene matches: 7.

The chain is built from TRBV11-2 and TRBJ2-1; tentatively, D is TRBD1 or TRBD2 (7 bases each). The CDR3 loop spans 15 amino acids. Trimming removed 1 base from V and 9 bases from J, with 16 bases in between. The V gene's germline CDR1 is SGHAT and CDR2 FQNNGV. In DNA form, the CDR3 reads TGTGCCAGCAGCTTAGGACAGGGAGGGTTGGGTGAGCAGTTCTTC. Translated, it gives CASSLGQGGLGEQFF.